Listed below are T cell receptor beta chains from one sample, sequenced in a study of CD8 T cells in Susac syndrome. One entry per CDR3 protein, called by TCRdb with MiXCR from the immunoSEQ multiplex PCR reads. The table shows around 280,000 distinct CDR3 sequences, with more than 75% occurring only once. Sequenced: CD8+ T cells from PBMCs. The receptors derive from a human donor with multiple sclerosis. Both conserved end residues are part of each CDR3. Fields, in order: J gene, V gene, CDR3 length, D gene, clone size, CDR3 DNA, CDR3 protein. The D gene is left open where the match is weak. The size field is filled for only some rows; it gives once, few, many or a size class.

>TRBJ2-6|TRBV4-1|15|TRBD2|-
TGCGCCAGCAGCCAATCGGGGGGAGAGGCCAACGTCCTGACTTTC
CASSQSGGEANVLTF
>TRBJ1-1|TRBV7-8|13|-|-
TGTGCCAGCGCCGCTGGTTCGGGACGTGAAGCTTTCTTT
CASAAGSGREAFF
>TRBJ2-3|TRBV6-5|14|-|-
TGTGCCAGCAGTTACGGGCAGAGCACAGATACGCAGTATTTT
CASSYGQSTDTQYF
>TRBJ2-7|TRBV29-1|16|-|-
TGCAGCGTTGTGGGGGGAACAGGTCCCCTCAACTACGAGCAGTACTTC
CSVVGGTGPLNYEQYF
>TRBJ2-5|TRBV13|14|TRBD1|-
TGTGCCAGCAGCGAAGGGACAGTTCAAGAGACCCAGTACTTC
CASSEGTVQETQYF
>TRBJ2-7|TRBV30|13|TRBD2|-
TGTGCCTGGAGCCTAGCGGGTTTCTACGAGCAGTACTTC
CAWSLAGFYEQYF
>TRBJ2-1|TRBV10-3|15|-|-
TGTGCCACCTCCGATCCGGGAGTAGGCCACAATGAGCAGTTCTTC
CATSDPGVGHNEQFF
>TRBJ2-1|TRBV11-2|14|-|-
TGTGCCAGCAGCCCCCTGCACGTTCACGATGAGCAGTTCTTC
CASSPLHVHDEQFF
>TRBJ2-1|TRBV7-9|14|-|-
TGTGCCAGCAGCTGGACCAACCCCTACAATGAGCAGTTCTTC
CASSWTNPYNEQFF
>TRBJ1-1|TRBV25-1|14|-|-
TGTGCCAGCAGTGGGAAGGACAGAAATACTGAAGCTTTCTTT
CASSGKDRNTEAFF
>TRBJ2-1|TRBV12-3/TRBV12-4|16|TRBD2|-
TGTGCCAGCAGGCCTACTAGCGGGAGCAATCCCAATGAGCAGTTCTTC
CASRPTSGSNPNEQFF
>TRBJ2-1|TRBV23-1|15|TRBD2|-
TGCGCCAGCAGTTGGACTAGCGGGAGCTGCGGTGAGCAGTTCTTC
CASSWTSGSCGEQFF
>TRBJ2-3|TRBV2|15|TRBD2|-
TGTGCCAGCCAGGGACTAGCGGGGTACACAGATACGCAGTATTTT
CASQGLAGYTDTQYF
>TRBJ2-5|TRBV3-1|15|TRBD2|-
TGTGCCAGCAGCACCCGGGGGAGGGGAAGGAAGACCCAGTACTTC
CASSTRGRGRKTQYF
>TRBJ2-7|TRBV28|14|TRBD2|-
TGTGCCAGCAGGCATAGCGGGAGGTCCTACGAGCAGTACTTC
CASRHSGRSYEQYF
>TRBJ2-1|TRBV9|15|TRBD2|-
TGTGCCAGCAGCGTATCGGGCGGGAGCGGCAATGAGCAGTTCTTC
CASSVSGGSGNEQFF
>TRBJ1-1|TRBV12-3/TRBV12-4|14|-|-
TGTGCCAGCAGTTTTCGGGGTCCGGGCACTGAAGCTTTCTTT
CASSFRGPGTEAFF
>TRBJ1-1|TRBV9|11|-|-
TGTGCCAGCAGCGTCGTCACTGAAGCTTTCTTT
CASSVVTEAFF
>TRBJ2-7|TRBV2|15|-|-
TGTGCCCCCTTCAGGCTCGCGGGCCCCTCCTACGAGCAGTACTTC
CAPFRLAGPSYEQYF
>TRBJ1-1|TRBV2|15|TRBD1|-
TGTGCCAGCAGTGCTGACAGGGGCCTGAACACTGAAGCTTTCTTT
CASSADRGLNTEAFF
>TRBJ2-7|TRBV29-1|13|-|-
TGCAGCGTTTATGACAGCTCATCCTACGAGCAGTACTTC
CSVYDSSSYEQYF
>TRBJ2-1|TRBV24-1|18|TRBD2|-
TGTGCCACCAGTGACAGTCCTTCCGGGACTAGCCGGTACAATGAGCAGTTCTTC
CATSDSPSGTSRYNEQFF
>TRBJ2-3|TRBV29-1|13|-|-
TGCAGCGGCCTGCTCACGGCGGCAGATACGCAGTATTTT
CSGLLTAADTQYF
>TRBJ1-1|TRBV29-1|12|-|-
TGCAGCGTTCGAGCGATGAACACTGAAGCTTTCTTT
CSVRAMNTEAFF
>TRBJ1-2|TRBV29-1|10|-|-
TGCAGCGTTGTCGGAAAGGGCTACACCTTC
CSVVGKGYTF
>TRBJ1-1|TRBV4-1|14|-|-
TGCGCCAGCAGCAACATCGACAGGAACACTGAAGCTTTCTTT
CASSNIDRNTEAFF
>TRBJ2-7|TRBV20-1|14|TRBD2|-
TGCAGTGCTAGAGATCCGAGCGGGAGGCGAGAGCAGTACTTC
CSARDPSGRREQYF
>TRBJ2-1|TRBV7-3|13|TRBD2|-
TGTGCCAGCAGTTTAATAGCGGGCAATGAGCAGTTCTTC
CASSLIAGNEQFF
>TRBJ2-7|TRBV27|16|TRBD1|-
TGTGCCAGCAGTTTATCGCTCGGGACAGTTTCTTACGAGCAGTACTTC
CASSLSLGTVSYEQYF
>TRBJ1-4|TRBV18|12|-|-
TGTGCCAGCTCACGAAACGGGGAAAAACTGTTTTTT
CASSRNGEKLFF
>TRBJ2-1|TRBV18|11|-|-
TGTGCCAGCTCTCCGGGGTATGAGCAGTTCTTC
CASSPGYEQFF
>TRBJ2-4|TRBV5-1|16|-|-
TGCGCCAGCCGCTCTGTAGAGGGTCTAACCAAAAACATTCAGTACTTC
CASRSVEGLTKNIQYF
>TRBJ2-1|TRBV28|16|TRBD2|once
TGTGCCAGCAACTCGGGACTAGCGGGGGCCTACAATGAGCAGTTCTTC
CASNSGLAGAYNEQFF
>TRBJ2-1|TRBV6-5|15|TRBD2|-
TGTGCCAGCAGTTACTCGAAGCGGGGGGGGAATGAGCAGTTCTTC
CASSYSKRGGNEQFF
>TRBJ2-7|TRBV19|15|TRBD2|-
TGTGCCAGTAGTATTGGACTAGCGGGGGACTACGAGCAGTACTTC
CASSIGLAGDYEQYF